This TCR beta chain appears in the sequencing data of a study of OX40 agonist ivuxolimab in advanced cancers. Study summary: People in dose escalation had one of these cancers: hepatocellular carcinoma, melanoma, renal cell or head and neck cancer.

By share, this clone ranks as medium-sized. Per the germline V gene, CDR1 is SNHLY and CDR2 is FYNNEI. This CDR3 is 13 amino acids long. Deletions cut 6 bases from V and 6 bases from J, with 15 bases between. The protocol was immunoSEQ multiplex PCR, while the TCRdb copy is restricted to in-frame clones and leaves out a portion. The sample contains 20,000 to 25,000 clones, roughly 78% of which appear only once. This specimen consisted of CD4+ or CD8+ T cells sorted from blood, obtained in a trial of the OX40 agonist ivuxolimab. V usage is TRBV2 and J usage is TRBJ2-7; D call uncertain. This TCR was sampled from an adult with an advanced solid tumor such as melanoma, head and neck, liver or kidney cancer. The CDR3 DNA follows: TGTGCCAGCAGCCCCCCTGGCATAGCCGAGCAGTACTTC. Its translation is CASSPPGIAEQYF.